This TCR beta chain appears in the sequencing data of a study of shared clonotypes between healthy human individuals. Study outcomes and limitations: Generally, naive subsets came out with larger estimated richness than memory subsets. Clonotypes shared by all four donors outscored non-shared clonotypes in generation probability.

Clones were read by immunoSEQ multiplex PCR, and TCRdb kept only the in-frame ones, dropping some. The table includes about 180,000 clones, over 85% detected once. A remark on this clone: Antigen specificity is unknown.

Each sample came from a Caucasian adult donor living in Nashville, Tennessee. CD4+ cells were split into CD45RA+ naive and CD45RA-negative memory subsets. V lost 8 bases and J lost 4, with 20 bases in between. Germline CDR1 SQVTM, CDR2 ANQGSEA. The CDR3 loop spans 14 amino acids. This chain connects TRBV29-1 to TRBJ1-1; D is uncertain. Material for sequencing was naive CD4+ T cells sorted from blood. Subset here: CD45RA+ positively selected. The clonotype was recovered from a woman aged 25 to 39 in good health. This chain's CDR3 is CSLTPRTVATEAFF. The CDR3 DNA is TGCAGCCTCACCCCCAGGACCGTGGCCACTGAAGCTTTCTTT.